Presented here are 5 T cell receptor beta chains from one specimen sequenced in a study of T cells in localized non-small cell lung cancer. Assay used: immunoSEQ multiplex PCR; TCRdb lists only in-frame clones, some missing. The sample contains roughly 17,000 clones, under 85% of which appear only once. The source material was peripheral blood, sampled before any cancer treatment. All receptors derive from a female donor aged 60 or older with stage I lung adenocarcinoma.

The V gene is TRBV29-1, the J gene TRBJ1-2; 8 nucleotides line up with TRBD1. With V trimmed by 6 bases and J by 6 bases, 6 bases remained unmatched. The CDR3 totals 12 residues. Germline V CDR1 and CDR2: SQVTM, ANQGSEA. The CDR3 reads CSVSGQGHGYTF. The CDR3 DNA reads TGCAGCGTCTCCGGACAGGGTCATGGCTACACCTTC.

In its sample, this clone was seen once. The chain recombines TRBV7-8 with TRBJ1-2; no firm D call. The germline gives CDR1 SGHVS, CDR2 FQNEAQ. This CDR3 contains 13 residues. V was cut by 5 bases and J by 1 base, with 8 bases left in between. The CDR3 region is CASSRELNYGYTF. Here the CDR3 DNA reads TGTGCCAGCAGCCGGGAGCTTAACTATGGCTACACCTTC.

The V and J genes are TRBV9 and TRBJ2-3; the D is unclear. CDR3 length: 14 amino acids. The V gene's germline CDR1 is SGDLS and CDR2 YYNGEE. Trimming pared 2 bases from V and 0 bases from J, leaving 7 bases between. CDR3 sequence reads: CASSVSSSTDTQYF. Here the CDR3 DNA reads TGTGCCAGCAGCGTTTCATCTAGCACAGATACGCAGTATTTT. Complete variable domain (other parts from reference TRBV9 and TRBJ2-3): DSGVTQTPKHLITATGQRVTLRCSPRSGDLSVYWYQQSLDQGLQFLIQYYNGEERAKGNILERFSAQQFPDLHSELNLSSLELGDSALYFCASSVSSSTDTQYFGPGTRLTVL.

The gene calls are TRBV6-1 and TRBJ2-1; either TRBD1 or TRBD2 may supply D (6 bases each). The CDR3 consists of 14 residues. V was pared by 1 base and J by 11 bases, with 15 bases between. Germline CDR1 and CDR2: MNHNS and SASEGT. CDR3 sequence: CASSEVGGRDKQFF. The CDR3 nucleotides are TGTGCCAGCAGTGAAGTGGGGGGCCGGGATAAGCAGTTCTTC.

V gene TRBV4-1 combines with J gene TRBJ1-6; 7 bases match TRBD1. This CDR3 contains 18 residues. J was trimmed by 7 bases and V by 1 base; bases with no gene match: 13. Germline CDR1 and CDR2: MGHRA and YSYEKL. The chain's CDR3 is CASSQVYYTGAENSPLHF. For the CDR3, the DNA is TGCGCCAGCAGCCAAGTTTATTATACAGGGGCAGAGAATTCACCCCTCCACTTT.